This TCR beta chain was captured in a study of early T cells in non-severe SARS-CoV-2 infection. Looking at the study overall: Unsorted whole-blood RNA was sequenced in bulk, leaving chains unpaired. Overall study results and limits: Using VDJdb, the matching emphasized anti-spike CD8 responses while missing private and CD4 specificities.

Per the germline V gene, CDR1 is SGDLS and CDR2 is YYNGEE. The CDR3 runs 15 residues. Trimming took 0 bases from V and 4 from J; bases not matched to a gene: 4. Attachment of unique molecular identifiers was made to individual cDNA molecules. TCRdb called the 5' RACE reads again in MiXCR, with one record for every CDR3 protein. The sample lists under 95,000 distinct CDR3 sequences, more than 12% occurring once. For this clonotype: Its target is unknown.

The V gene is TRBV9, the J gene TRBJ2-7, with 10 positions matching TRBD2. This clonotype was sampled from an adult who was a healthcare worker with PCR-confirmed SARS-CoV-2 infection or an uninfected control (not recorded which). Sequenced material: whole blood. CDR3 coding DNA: TGTGCCAGCAGCGTAGGGGCTAGCGGGAGATACGAGCAGTACTTC. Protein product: CASSVGASGRYEQYF.